This T cell receptor (beta chain) appears in the sequencing data of a study of beta chain features in type 1 diabetes. The CDR3 extends over 15 amino acids. CDR1 and CDR2 from the germline V gene are SQVTM and ANQGSEA. With 5 bases clipped from V and 3 bases from J, the junction kept 9 bases outside the gene matches. Every bit of the isolated RNA underwent reverse transcription, so sequencing read expressed TCRB transcripts. About 3.4 million reads per sample on average were obtained from naive, central memory and regulatory T cell samples. TCRdb's table, derived via immunoSEQ multiplex PCR, lists solely in-frame clones and lacks some. The data show over 700,000 clones, 15% to 20% seen once.

The chain carries TRBV29-1 and TRBJ1-1; 10 positions match TRBD1. The sequence was obtained from a woman aged 18-35 years in good health. Material for sequencing was naive CD4+ T cells from blood. The CDR3 DNA follows: TGCAGCGTTCGACAGGGGGCCGGCGGGTACACTGAAGCTTTCTTT. It translates to CSVRQGAGGYTEAFF.